These 30 T cell receptor beta chains share one sample of origin, sequenced in a study of OX40 agonist ivuxolimab in advanced cancers. TCRdb keeps only in-frame clones here, not all; method: immunoSEQ multiplex PCR. Of 55,000 to 70,000 clones detected, approximately 86% appear once; the ten largest clones hold roughly 0.88%. The source was CD4+ or CD8+ T cells sorted from blood, collected in a trial of the OX40 agonist ivuxolimab. These receptors were collected from an adult with an advanced solid tumor such as melanoma, head and neck, liver or kidney cancer.

V is TRBV18 and J is TRBJ1-6; D might be TRBD1 (5 bases). Germline CDR1 and CDR2: KGHSH and LQKENI. V dropped 1 base and J dropped 8 bases, with 15 bases sitting between them. This CDR3 spans 16 amino acids. In DNA, the CDR3 is TGTGCCAGCTCACCACGGGGGGATTCTCAGGATTCACCCCTCCACTTT. Its protein product is CASSPRGDSQDSPLHF.

This chain links TRBV5-6 with TRBJ2-5; 8 positions match TRBD1. Germline-derived CDR1 and CDR2 are SGHDT and YYEEEE. The CDR3 covers 13 residues. With V trimmed by 7 bases and J by 7 bases, 9 bases remained unmatched. CDR3 bases: TGTGCCAGCTTCGACAGGGGAGGTTGGACCCAGTACTTC. This gives the protein CASFDRGGWTQYF.

This clone occurred once. The chain employs TRBV9 and TRBJ2-2; D unclear. V was cut by 0 bases and J by 6 bases, with 6 bases left in between. The germline gives CDR1 SGDLS, CDR2 YYNGEE. CDR3 length equals 13 residues. This chain's CDR3 is CASSVESPGELFF. The CDR3 DNA follows: TGTGCCAGCAGCGTAGAATCGCCCGGGGAGCTGTTTTTT. Together with reference TRBV9 and TRBJ2-2, the CDR3 gives the full variable domain: DSGVTQTPKHLITATGQRVTLRCSPRSGDLSVYWYQQSLDQGLQFLIQYYNGEERAKGNILERFSAQQFPDLHSELNLSSLELGDSALYFCASSVESPGELFFGEGSRLTVL.

The chain has TRBV5-4 and TRBJ2-3; D uncertain. V gave up 0 bases and J gave up 0 bases, with 8 bases separating them. CDR3 size: 15 residues. CDR1 SGHNT and CDR2 YYREEE come from the germline V gene (reference sequence). The CDR3 loop reads CASSLGSSSTDTQYF. The CDR3 DNA reads as TGTGCCAGCAGCTTGGGTAGCTCCAGCACAGATACGCAGTATTTT.

The V and J genes are TRBV4-1 and TRBJ2-1; tentative D call: TRBD2 (6 bases). V shed 2 bases and J shed 3 bases, with 23 bases lying between them. CDR3 length: 19 amino acids. Germline lookup yields CDR1 MGHRA and CDR2 YSYEKL. The CDR3 sequence is CASSQRDAGSSKNYNEQFF. The CDR3, as DNA: TGCGCCAGCAGCCAAAGGGACGCGGGGTCCTCAAAAAACTACAATGAGCAGTTCTTC.

This chain links TRBV2 with TRBJ2-3; 9 bases agree with TRBD2. Germline assignment: CDR1 SNHLY and CDR2 FYNNEI. Trimming took 5 bases from V and 2 from J; bases not matched to a gene: 17. CDR3 length: 19 amino acids. The CDR3 nucleotides are TGTGCCAGCAGTCCATTCGGGCCGCTCAGCGGGAGGCCCACAGATACGCAGTATTTT. This codes for CASSPFGPLSGRPTDTQYF.

The chain links TRBV11-1 to TRBJ2-3, with 16 bases identical to TRBD2. Germline loops: CDR1 SGHAT, CDR2 FQDESV (reference sequence). The CDR3 covers 19 residues. V lost 0 bases, J lost 5 bases, and 8 bases stayed unmatched. CDR3 amino acids: CASSLALKGLAGGRDTQYF. CDR3 DNA sequence: TGTGCCAGCAGCTTAGCGCTAAAGGGACTAGCGGGAGGGCGAGATACGCAGTATTTT.

This rearrangement joins TRBV6-1 to TRBJ2-2, with a possible D match to TRBD2 (6 bases). Trimming left V 2 bases short and J 6 bases short, with 13 bases between. The CDR3 runs 15 residues. From germline, CDR1 is MNHNS and CDR2 SASEGT. The CDR3: CASSERAGFAGELFF. CDR3 DNA sequence: TGTGCCAGCAGTGAAAGGGCGGGGTTCGCCGGGGAGCTGTTTTTT.

This clone has a handful of counts. The gene calls are TRBV19 and TRBJ1-6, with D hard to call. The CDR3 extends over 12 amino acids. The V end lost 8 bases, the J end lost 7 bases, and 9 bases lay between the germline ends. The germline V gene has CDR1 LNHDA and CDR2 SQIVND (reference sequence). Here the CDR3 DNA reads TGTGCCAGTCGCTACGGGAATTCACCCCTCCACTTT. Its protein product is CASRYGNSPLHF.

The V and J genes are TRBV15 and TRBJ2-7; perhaps TRBD1 as D (6 bases). Germline lookup yields CDR1 LNHNV and CDR2 YYDKDF (reference sequence). CDR3 length: 12 amino acids. V lost 5 bases and J 5 bases, leaving 10 bases between the germline ends. The CDR3 here is CATSAGVNEQYF. DNA for the CDR3: TGTGCCACCAGCGCAGGGGTCAACGAGCAGTACTTC.

The V and J genes are TRBV18 and TRBJ1-2; D gene uncertain. The germline V gene has CDR1 KGHSH and CDR2 LQKENI. The V end lost 3 bases, the J end lost 4 bases, and 15 bases lay between the germline ends. The CDR3 is 15 residues long. The CDR3 DNA reads TGTGCCAGCTCACCCCCGGGCGAGAGAAGCTATGGCTACACCTTC. It specifies CASSPPGERSYGYTF.

The rearrangement uses TRBV19 and TRBJ2-6; no clear D. The germline V gene has CDR1 LNHDA and CDR2 SQIVND (reference sequence). This CDR3 region has 16 residues. Trimming cost V 5 bases and J 4 bases, with 15 bases left between them. The CDR3 region is CASSPKGRAGANVLTF. The CDR3 DNA follows: TGTGCCAGTAGTCCGAAGGGAAGGGCCGGGGCCAACGTCCTGACTTTC.

In its sample, this clone was seen a few times. V gene TRBV6-1 combines with J gene TRBJ1-5, with D unresolved. CDR1 is MNHNS and CDR2 is SASEGT in the germline V gene. Trimming took 0 bases from V and 7 from J, leaving 13 bases between them. The CDR3 runs 15 residues. The chain's CDR3 is CASSEAHPIGQPQHF. The CDR3 DNA sequence: TGTGCCAGCAGTGAAGCACATCCGATCGGGCAGCCCCAGCATTTT.

This chain connects TRBV4-2 to TRBJ2-2, with 10 bases fitting TRBD2. CDR1 and CDR2 from the germline V gene are LGHNA and YNFKEQ. This CDR3 is 19 amino acids long. Trimming at V came to 0 bases and at J to 4 bases, leaving 11 bases not matched to a gene. DNA for the CDR3: TGTGCCAGCAGCCAAGATCAAACTCTAAGCGGGAGGGGCACCGGGGAGCTGTTTTTT. It translates to CASSQDQTLSGRGTGELFF.

This rearrangement joins TRBV29-1 to TRBJ2-2; possibly TRBD1 or TRBD2 for D (5 bases each). CDR1 SQVTM and CDR2 ANQGSEA come from the germline V gene. V was cut by 5 bases and J by 0 bases, with 13 bases left in between. There are 15 residues in the CDR3. CDR3 loop: CSVRDLESNTGELFF. As DNA, the CDR3 is TGCAGCGTTAGGGACCTGGAATCGAACACCGGGGAGCTGTTTTTT.

There are a few counts of this clone. The gene calls are TRBV4-1 and TRBJ1-4; the D is unclear. The germline V gene has CDR1 MGHRA and CDR2 YSYEKL. This CDR3 comprises 15 residues. The V and J ends lost 1 base and 0 bases respectively, with 6 bases between them. In nucleotides, the CDR3 is TGCGCCAGCAGCCAAGTTATAGCAACTAATGAAAAACTGTTTTTT. Translation: CASSQVIATNEKLFF.

The chain links TRBV5-1 to TRBJ2-2; D may be TRBD2 (5 bases). The CDR3 totals 17 residues. Germline V gene lookup returns CDR1 SGHRS and CDR2 YFSETQ. Deletions cut 3 bases from V and 1 base from J, with 16 bases between. CDR3 region: CASSSSGDPKNTGELFF. The CDR3 bases are TGCGCCAGCAGCTCGAGCGGAGATCCCAAGAACACCGGGGAGCTGTTTTTT.

The genes are TRBV5-1 and TRBJ2-5; TRBD2 matches 15 bases. CDR1 and CDR2 (germline): SGHRS, YFSETQ. J was trimmed by 5 bases and V by 4 bases; bases with no gene match: 6. The CDR3 is 16 residues long. CDR3 in DNA: TGCGCCAGCAGCCAGGGACTAGCGGGGGGAGGCGAGACCCAGTACTTC. It yields the protein CASSQGLAGGGETQYF.

This chain connects TRBV9 to TRBJ2-1, with TRBD1 matching over 8 bases. The CDR3 is 15 amino acids. V lost 4 bases, J lost 2 bases, and 5 bases stayed unmatched. The germline V gene has CDR1 SGDLS and CDR2 YYNGEE. The CDR3 region is CASSPDRATYNEQFF. The CDR3 region has the DNA TGTGCCAGCAGCCCGGACAGGGCCACCTACAATGAGCAGTTCTTC.

The J gene is TRBJ2-2, the V gene TRBV18; tentative D call: TRBD2 (5 bases). V was cut by 0 bases and J by 3 bases, with 14 bases left in between. The germline CDR1 and CDR2 sequences are KGHSH and LQKENI. The CDR3 contains 17 residues. The CDR3 protein is CASSPPRYGVDTGELFF. The CDR3 DNA sequence: TGTGCCAGCTCACCACCTCGATACGGGGTCGACACCGGGGAGCTGTTTTTT.

The rearrangement uses TRBV19 and TRBJ2-3; D is ambiguous. The CDR3 is made up of 13 amino acids. Deletions cut 3 bases from V and 9 bases from J, with 13 bases between. Germline V gene lookup returns CDR1 LNHDA and CDR2 SQIVND (reference sequence). The CDR3: CASSIRGIGTQYF. Here the CDR3 DNA reads TGTGCCAGTAGTATTCGTGGAATAGGGACGCAGTATTTT.

The V call is TRBV4-1, the J call TRBJ1-4; D unclear. This CDR3 is built from 16 residues. Germline CDR1 reads MGHRA; CDR2 reads YSYEKL. Trimming took 0 bases from V and 8 from J, leaving 16 bases between them. The CDR3 coding sequence is TGCGCCAGCAGCCAAGATTTTGGCCTCCAGGCGGAAAAACTGTTTTTT. Protein product: CASSQDFGLQAEKLFF.

This chain joins TRBV7-8 and TRBJ1-4; D unclear. Looked up from germline, CDR1 is SGHVS and CDR2 is FQNEAQ. The CDR3 sequence is 15 residues long. V dropped 7 bases and J dropped 4 bases, with 16 bases sitting between them. CDR3 amino acids: CASTSLGSGNEKLFF. The CDR3 region has the DNA TGTGCCAGCACCAGTTTGGGGTCGGGTAATGAAAAACTGTTTTTT.

The table lists this clone with a count of one. The J gene is TRBJ1-2, the V gene TRBV7-8; 7 nucleotides agree with TRBD1. The germline V gene has CDR1 SGHVS and CDR2 FQNEAQ. The length of the CDR3 is 14 residues. V shed 8 bases and J 3 bases; nucleotides not matched to a gene: 9. In DNA form, the CDR3 reads TGTGCCAGCGGAAGAGCTGACAGGGACTATGGCTACACCTTC. Its protein product is CASGRADRDYGYTF.

This clone was seen once. The chain couples TRBV5-1 to TRBJ1-1; the D is unclear. This CDR3 has 15 amino acids. The germline gives CDR1 SGHRS, CDR2 YFSETQ. The germline V and J ends were trimmed by 4 bases and 4 bases, with 17 bases remaining between them. The CDR3 DNA sequence: TGCGCCAGCAGCCCCTGGCAGTTACGGGGCACTGAAGCTTTCTTT. Its translation is CASSPWQLRGTEAFF. Supplemented by reference TRBV5-1 and TRBJ1-1, the full variable domain reads KAGVTQTPRYLIKTRGQQVTLSCSPISGHRSVSWYQQTPGQGLQFLFEYFSETQRNKGNFPGRFSGRQFSNSRSEMNVSTLELGDSALYLCASSPWQLRGTEAFFGQGTRLTVV.

The chain links TRBV4-1 to TRBJ1-2; D gene unclear. Germline values: CDR1 MGHRA, CDR2 YSYEKL. The CDR3 is 16 amino acids. Trimming stripped 4 bases from V and 4 bases from J, with 19 bases between. The CDR3 protein is CASSPNQTPVGYGYTF. The CDR3 DNA sequence: TGCGCCAGCAGCCCTAACCAGACCCCCGTGGGCTATGGCTACACCTTC.

The chain uses TRBV27 and TRBJ2-7; 7 bases fit TRBD1. Trimming cost V 5 bases and J 4 bases; bases outside gene matches: 8. CDR3 size: 14 residues. Per the germline V gene, CDR1 is MNHEY and CDR2 is SMNVEV (reference sequence). The DNA of the CDR3 is TGTGCCAGCAGTCCAGACAGGGTCTCGTACGAGCAGTACTTC. As protein: CASSPDRVSYEQYF.

This chain uses TRBV11-2 with TRBJ2-3, with 10 bases that match TRBD2. CDR3 length: 16 residues. With V trimmed by 0 bases and J by 2 bases, 2 bases remained unmatched. The germline gives CDR1 SGHAT, CDR2 FQNNGV. The CDR3 protein is CASSLDTSGDTDTQYF. CDR3 coding DNA: TGTGCCAGCAGCTTAGATACTAGCGGGGACACAGATACGCAGTATTTT.

This chain joins TRBV18 and TRBJ2-3, with D unclear. CDR1 KGHSH and CDR2 LQKENI come from the germline V gene. The CDR3 runs 11 residues. V lost 2 bases and J lost 6, with 3 bases in between. CDR3 loop: CASSPSDTQYF. The DNA for the CDR3 is TGTGCCAGCTCACCATCGGATACGCAGTATTTT. Variable domain in full (rest from reference TRBV18 and TRBJ2-3): NAGVMQNPRHLVRRRGQEARLRCSPMKGHSHVYWYRQLPEEGLKFMVYLQKENIIDESGMPKERFSAEFPKEGPSILRIQQVVRGDSAAYFCASSPSDTQYFGPGTRLTVL.

As for this clone: The junction departs from the called germline gene at one end, perhaps through a read error. This chain uses TRBV7-9 with TRBJ1-1, with D hard to call. This CDR3 is 9 amino acids long. The germline gives CDR1 SEHNR, CDR2 FQNEAQ (reference sequence). The chain's CDR3 is CASSLVADF. In DNA, the CDR3 is TGTGCCAGCAGCTTAGTAGCAGATTTT.